Below are 31 T cell receptor beta chains sequenced from a single sample in a study of blood T cell repertoires in COVID-19. Clones were sequenced by immunoSEQ multiplex PCR, and TCRdb holds only the in-frame ones, with some missing. In the table there are just over 150,000 clones, 82% of which are singletons. Sequencing used peripheral blood. Receptor source: a woman aged 40-49 years with COVID-19, enrolled during active disease.

The chain links TRBV28 to TRBJ1-1; D is unclear. Germline V gene lookup returns CDR1 MDHEN and CDR2 SYDVKM. V gave up 5 bases and J gave up 0 bases, with 10 bases separating them. This CDR3 is 14 amino acids long. DNA of the CDR3: TGTGCCAGCAGTGTTACACCGATGAACACTGAAGCTTTCTTT. Protein: CASSVTPMNTEAFF.

J is TRBJ1-5 and V is TRBV7-2; D gene uncertain. This CDR3 has 15 amino acids. Germline CDR1 SGHTA, CDR2 FQGNSA. Trimming removed 5 bases from V and 4 bases from J, with 15 bases in between. CDR3 sequence (DNA): TGTGCCAGCAGCCCACGCATGTCAGGTAATCAGCCCCAGCATTTT. Its protein is CASSPRMSGNQPQHF.

The J gene is TRBJ1-2, the V gene TRBV5-6; 10 positions match TRBD1. The CDR3 loop spans 17 amino acids. The germline gives CDR1 SGHDT, CDR2 YYEEEE. V lost 2 bases and J lost 1; bases outside the gene matches: 8. CDR3: CASSFPGQGMINYGYTF. In nucleotides, the CDR3 is TGTGCCAGCAGCTTCCCGGGACAGGGGATGATTAACTATGGCTACACCTTC. The whole variable domain, filled in from reference TRBV5-6 and TRBJ1-2, reads DAGVTQSPTHLIKTRGQQVTLRCSPKSGHDTVSWYQQALGQGPQFIFQYYEEEERQRGNFPDRFSGHQFPNYSSELNVNALLLGDSALYLCASSFPGQGMINYGYTFGSGTRLTVV.

This clone was recorded only once. This rearrangement joins TRBV3-1 (or the pseudogene TRBV3-2) to TRBJ2-1; D gene uncertain. Germline V CDR1 and CDR2: LGHDT, YNNKEL (reference sequence). This CDR3 contains 15 residues. Deletions cut 0 bases from V and 9 bases from J, with 15 bases between. The DNA for the CDR3 is TGTGCCAGCAGCCAAGATCCCCCTCCCGTCGGTGAGCAGTTCTTC. Its translation: CASSQDPPPVGEQFF.

V usage is TRBV5-4 and J usage is TRBJ2-2; TRBD2 matches at 9 bases. CDR1 and CDR2 (germline): SGHNT, YYREEE (reference sequence). This CDR3 is 16 amino acids long. Losses at the gene ends were 0 bases for V and 6 bases for J; bases not matched to a gene: 6. The CDR3 reads CASSLVAGGGAGELFF. CDR3 sequence (DNA): TGTGCCAGCAGCTTGGTTGCGGGAGGGGGTGCCGGGGAGCTGTTTTTT.

The rearrangement links TRBV28 to TRBJ2-5, with a tentative D call TRBD1 (7 bases). Germline V CDR1 and CDR2: MDHEN, SYDVKM. V was trimmed by 2 bases and J by 5 bases, leaving 12 bases between them. The CDR3 length is 14 residues. CDR3 protein: CASSLGRGRETQYF. The DNA for the CDR3 is TGTGCCAGCAGTTTAGGCAGGGGGAGGGAGACCCAGTACTTC.

CDR3 region: CASSEPGMYNEQFF. In DNA, the CDR3 is TGTGCCAGTAGTGAGCCAGGGATGTACAATGAGCAGTTCTTC. This chain uses TRBV19 with TRBJ2-1; weak D call: TRBD1 (5 bases). The V gene lost 5 bases and the J gene lost 4 bases, with 12 bases spanning the gap. This CDR3 spans 14 amino acids. Germline-derived CDR1 and CDR2 are LNHDA and SQIVND (reference sequence).

This CDR3 reads CASSLDRHTGELFF. The CDR3 DNA reads as TGTGCCAGCAGCCTGGACAGGCACACCGGGGAGCTGTTTTTT. This rearrangement joins TRBV6-5 to TRBJ2-2; TRBD1 matches 7 bases. The CDR3 length is 14 residues. The V gene's germline CDR1 is MNHEY and CDR2 SVGAGI. J gave up 3 bases and V 6 bases, and 4 bases lay outside the gene matches.

This rearrangement joins TRBV2 to TRBJ1-5; D might be TRBD1 (6 bases). The germline V gene has CDR1 SNHLY and CDR2 FYNNEI. The CDR3 is 13 amino acids. Trimming stripped 7 bases from V and 6 bases from J, with 13 bases between. The CDR3 sequence: CASTKDSAQPQHF. In DNA form, the CDR3 reads TGTGCCAGCACCAAGGACAGCGCTCAGCCCCAGCATTTT.

The chain joins TRBV28 to TRBJ2-1, with 7 nucleotides matching TRBD2. The junction had 17 bases not matched to a gene; V was cut back by 6 bases and J by 6 bases. The CDR3 is 17 residues long. CDR1 MDHEN and CDR2 SYDVKM come from the germline V gene. CDR3 coding DNA: TGTGCCAGCAGCCGCCCGAAAGGTGGGAGGGCCCTCAATGAGCAGTTCTTC. This gives the protein CASSRPKGGRALNEQFF.

The chain combines TRBV7-2 with TRBJ2-7, with D perhaps TRBD1 (6 bases). There are 13 residues in the CDR3. Trimming removed 5 bases at V and 7 bases at J, with 15 bases between. Germline V CDR1 and CDR2: SGHTA, FQGNSA. In DNA, the CDR3 is TGTGCCAGCAGCCGAGGGACCGACAGGGAGCAGTACTTC. This encodes CASSRGTDREQYF.

The rearrangement joins TRBV4-1 to TRBJ2-3; 8 bases fit TRBD1. This CDR3 has 18 residues. Trimming removed 4 bases from V and 8 bases from J; junction bases left unmatched: 20. Germline V gene sequence: CDR1 MGHRA, CDR2 YSYEKL. The CDR3 sequence is CASSPPPRPGQASGTQYF. The CDR3, as DNA: TGCGCCAGCAGCCCCCCCCCGAGGCCGGGACAGGCGTCCGGTACGCAGTATTTT.

This chain uses TRBV5-4 with TRBJ2-1, with TRBD2 matching 8 bases. The CDR3 length is 15 residues. V trimming: 3 bases; J trimming: 4 bases; junction bases outside the gene matches: 6. Germline CDR1 is SGHNT and CDR2 is YYREEE (reference sequence). The DNA of the CDR3 is TGTGCCAGCAGCTCCGCTAGCGGGCCTTACAATGAGCAGTTCTTC. It translates to CASSSASGPYNEQFF.

The V gene is TRBV2, the J gene TRBJ2-1; TRBD2 aligns across 12 bases. Trimming removed 6 bases from V and 7 bases from J; junction bases left unmatched: 7. Germline loops: CDR1 SNHLY, CDR2 FYNNEI. This CDR3 region has 15 residues. CDR3 sequence reads: CASRPRTSGINEQFF. In nucleotides, the CDR3 is TGTGCCAGCAGGCCCCGGACTAGCGGGATAAATGAGCAGTTCTTC.

V usage is TRBV5-4 and J usage is TRBJ2-7, with D possibly TRBD1 on 5 matching bases. The V gene lost 4 bases and the J gene lost 3 bases, with 14 bases spanning the gap. CDR1 is SGHNT, CDR2 YYREEE, per germline (reference sequence). The length of the CDR3 is 14 residues. CDR3 sequence: CASSDKGRIYEQYV. CDR3 bases: TGTGCCAGCAGCGATAAGGGGCGGATCTACGAGCAGTACGTC.

The chain employs TRBV28 and TRBJ2-1; TRBD2 might be the D (6 bases). V dropped 5 bases and J dropped 0 bases, with 29 bases sitting between them. The CDR3 length is 21 residues. CDR1 and CDR2 from the germline V gene are MDHEN and SYDVKM. CDR3 nucleotide sequence: TGTGCCAGCAGTCTAACTGAAACCGGGACTCCCCTTTTCTTCTCCTACAATGAGCAGTTCTTC. Translated: CASSLTETGTPLFFSYNEQFF.

The chain combines TRBV9 with TRBJ1-1; TRBD1 matches 9 bases. V was pared by 3 bases and J by 8 bases, with 14 bases of the junction left unmatched. The germline V gene has CDR1 SGDLS and CDR2 YYNGEE. The CDR3 is made up of 16 amino acids. In nucleotides, the CDR3 is TGTGCCAGCAGCGGCCGGGACAGGGTCGTTGGTCGCGAAGCTTTCTTT. It encodes CASSGRDRVVGREAFF.

The V call is TRBV6-5, the J call TRBJ2-3; 9 nucleotides align to TRBD2. This CDR3 has 15 amino acids. J gave up 4 bases and V 10 bases, and 12 bases lay outside the gene matches. Germline lookup yields CDR1 MNHEY and CDR2 SVGAGI. CDR3 DNA: TGTGCCACCTCACCCGGACTAGCGTTCGCAGATACGCAGTATTTT. Translating it yields CATSPGLAFADTQYF.

V and J are TRBV2 and TRBJ1-3; the D gene is possibly TRBD1 (5 bases). The CDR3 consists of 18 residues. The germline gives CDR1 SNHLY, CDR2 FYNNEI. The V end was cut by 1 base, the J end by 0 bases, with 16 bases between. CDR3 bases: TGTGCCAGCAGTGAAGAGGGGCAGGAGTCCTACTCTGGAAACACCATATATTTT. Protein sequence: CASSEEGQESYSGNTIYF.

The rearrangement joins TRBV6-2 or TRBV6-3 to TRBJ2-2; 9 bases are shared with TRBD2. V lost 2 bases to trimming and J lost 0 bases; unmatched junction nucleotides: 13. Germline V gene data show CDR1 as MNHEY and CDR2 as SVGEGT. The CDR3 loop spans 20 amino acids. The CDR3 spells CASSYPELAGLLSNTGELFF. Here the CDR3 DNA reads TGTGCCAGCAGTTACCCTGAACTAGCGGGTCTCCTCTCGAACACCGGGGAGCTGTTTTTT.

V usage is TRBV28 and J usage is TRBJ1-5; the match to TRBD1 covers 9 bases. Germline V lookup: CDR1 MDHEN, CDR2 SYDVKM. V gave up 3 bases and J gave up 8 bases; unmatched junction bases: 11. This CDR3 region has 16 residues. The CDR3 DNA is TGTGCCAGCAGTTTGGTTACCGGGACAGGGTTGAAGCCCCAGCATTTT. Translation gives CASSLVTGTGLKPQHF.

This clone was detected only a few times. This chain uses TRBV6-2 or TRBV6-3 with TRBJ1-5; TRBD1 aligns across 8 bases. Trimming at V came to 4 bases and at J to 7 bases, leaving 6 bases not matched to a gene. The CDR3 covers 14 residues. Germline V gives CDR1 MNHEY, CDR2 SVGEGT. The CDR3 DNA follows: TGTGCCAGCAGTTCGACAGGGGCCGGGCAGCCCCAGCATTTT. It encodes CASSSTGAGQPQHF.

The rearrangement uses TRBV5-4 and TRBJ2-7; TRBD1 aligns across 8 bases. Trimming removed 4 bases from V and 2 bases from J; junction bases left unmatched: 5. This CDR3 region has 14 residues. CDR1 is SGHNT and CDR2 is YYREEE in the germline V gene (reference sequence). CDR3 sequence (DNA): TGTGCCAGCAGCCATACAGGGGGGACCTACGAGCAGTACTTC. This codes for CASSHTGGTYEQYF. Using reference TRBV5-4 and TRBJ2-7 for the parts outside the CDR3, the full variable domain is ETGVTQSPTHLIKTRGQQVTLRCSSQSGHNTVSWYQQALGQGPQFIFQYYREEENGRGNFPPRFSGLQFPNYSSELNVNALELDDSALYLCASSHTGGTYEQYFGPGTRLTVT.

This clone was recorded once. V is TRBV18 and J is TRBJ2-3; D perhaps matches TRBD1 (6 bases). Germline loops: CDR1 KGHSH, CDR2 LQKENI. The CDR3 length is 13 residues. V dropped 1 base and J dropped 4 bases, with 6 bases sitting between them. The CDR3 sequence is CASSPQGADTQYF. In DNA, the CDR3 is TGTGCCAGCTCACCACAGGGGGCAGATACGCAGTATTTT.

Points on this clone: This may arise from a read error, as a much more abundant clone is one base away. This chain uses TRBV29-1 with TRBJ1-1; 9 bases fit TRBD1. The germline gives CDR1 SQVTM, CDR2 ANQGSEA. The CDR3 is made up of 13 amino acids. V trimming: 6 bases; J trimming: 5 bases; junction bases outside the gene matches: 7. The CDR3 region is CSVGQGIGTEAFF. In nucleotides, the CDR3 is TGCAGCGTCGGACAGGGGATAGGAACTGAAGCTTTCTTT.

CDR3 sequence: CASSQQTPNRAFF. In DNA form, the CDR3 reads TGTGCCAGCAGCCAACAAACCCCGAACAGGGCTTTCTTT. J is TRBJ1-1 and V is TRBV4-2; weak D call: TRBD1 (5 bases). Trimming cost V 2 bases and J 11 bases, with 15 bases left between them. Per germline, CDR1 LGHNA and CDR2 YNFKEQ. CDR3 length: 13 amino acids.

V usage is TRBV27 and J usage is TRBJ2-5; D remains ambiguous. The CDR3 has 11 residues. The V and J ends lost 8 bases and 5 bases respectively, with 9 bases between them. The germline CDR1 and CDR2 sequences are MNHEY and SMNVEV (reference sequence). The CDR3 DNA is TGTGCCAGCCGCCGCAGGGAGACCCAGTACTTC. Translated, it gives CASRRRETQYF.

This rearrangement joins TRBV7-3 to TRBJ2-5; 7 nucleotides match TRBD1. The V segment lost 6 bases and the J segment 4 bases; nucleotides outside the gene matches: 5. Germline V CDR1 and CDR2: SGHTA, FQGTGA. CDR3 size: 13 residues. CDR3 coding DNA: TGTGCCAGCAGTGTACAGGGGACAGAGACCCAGTACTTC. Protein sequence: CASSVQGTETQYF. Using reference TRBV7-3 and TRBJ2-5 for the parts outside the CDR3, the full variable domain is GAGVSQTPSNKVTEKGKYVELRCDPISGHTALYWYRQSLGQGPEFLIYFQGTGAADDSGLPNDRFFAVRPEGSVSTLKIQRTERGDSAVYLCASSVQGTETQYFGPGTRLLVL.

The chain recombines TRBV5-4 with TRBJ2-4; D call uncertain. V was clipped by 4 bases and J by 1 base, with 12 bases between them. The CDR3 is 15 amino acids. Germline assignment: CDR1 SGHNT and CDR2 YYREEE (reference sequence). The CDR3 loop is CASSTYNMAKNIQYF. Written as DNA, the CDR3 is TGTGCCAGCAGCACCTATAATATGGCCAAAAACATTCAGTACTTC.

The CDR3 spells CASSQTYSTEAFF. In DNA form, the CDR3 reads TGTGCCAGCAGCCAAACTTATAGCACTGAAGCTTTCTTT. The chain carries TRBV3-1 (or the pseudogene TRBV3-2) and TRBJ1-1; D is ambiguous. Per germline, CDR1 LGHDT and CDR2 YNNKEL (reference sequence). The V end was cut by 2 bases, the J end by 4 bases, with 8 bases between. The CDR3 length is 13 residues.

This chain connects TRBV5-1 to TRBJ2-1; TRBD2 aligns across 8 bases. Germline CDR1 and CDR2: SGHRS and YFSETQ. The CDR3 totals 14 residues. V dropped 3 bases and J dropped 8; count of bases not matched to a gene: 7. CDR3 nucleotides: TGCGCCAGCAGCTATTCGGGGGGGCTGGATGAGCAGTTCTTC. It yields the protein CASSYSGGLDEQFF.